A single sample gave rise to the 4 T cell receptor beta chains below, sequenced in a study of shared clonotypes between healthy human individuals. Sequencing was performed with immunoSEQ multiplex PCR; in TCRdb, only in-frame clones are kept and a portion is missing. Of roughly 96,000 clones detected, around half appear once; the ten largest clones hold roughly 15%. Source material: PBMCs. Receptors originate from a woman aged 40-49 years in good health. Some clones in this sample may be carry-over from other donors' samples.

This rearrangement joins TRBV15 to TRBJ2-3; a possible D gene is TRBD2 (6 bases). This CDR3 contains 14 residues. Germline V gene sequence: CDR1 LNHNV, CDR2 YYDKDF (reference sequence). Trimming pared 8 bases from V and 8 bases from J, leaving 20 bases between. CDR3 loop: CATEDPTEGRTQYF. The CDR3 nucleotides are TGTGCCACCGAGGACCCTACGGAGGGGCGTACGCAGTATTTT.

The rearrangement uses TRBV6-1 and TRBJ1-2; D gene ambiguous. Trimming removed 7 bases from V and 5 bases from J, with 11 bases in between. CDR3 size: 12 residues. Looked up from germline, CDR1 is MNHNS and CDR2 is SASEGT. The CDR3 region is CASTDLGYGYTF. CDR3 coding DNA: TGTGCCAGCACCGACTTGGGGTATGGCTACACCTTC.

This chain uses TRBV6-1 with TRBJ2-7, with TRBD1 matching 7 bases. The V and J ends lost 6 bases and 7 bases, in that order; junction bases with no gene match: 9. Looked up from germline, CDR1 is MNHNS and CDR2 is SASEGT. This CDR3 is built from 13 residues. This CDR3 reads CASSTGQTGEQYF. In DNA form, the CDR3 reads TGTGCCAGCAGCACGGGACAGACCGGGGAGCAGTACTTC.

The V gene is TRBV7-9, the J gene TRBJ1-2; 7 bases map to TRBD1. The ends lost 5 bases at V and 3 bases at J; junction bases unmatched: 6. Per germline, CDR1 SEHNR and CDR2 FQNEAQ (reference sequence). This CDR3 spans 14 amino acids. For the CDR3, the DNA is TGTGCCAGCAGCACGCCTGGGACAGACTATGGCTACACCTTC. It is translated as CASSTPGTDYGYTF.